The TCR beta chain described here comes from a study of human versus mouse CDR3 diversity and MHC coevolution. The repertoire was sequenced with immunoSEQ multiplex PCR; TCRdb's copy has only in-frame clones and lacks some. Among about 83,000 clones listed, under 95% were seen once. The CDR3 totals 17 residues. Trimming took 0 bases from V and 2 from J; bases not matched to a gene: 7. Looked up from germline, CDR1 is SGHRS and CDR2 is YFSETQ. The study's findings and limits: Among all groups, two of three human donors showed least clonal inequality.

As concerns this clone: Antigen unknown.

Sequenced input: naive CD4+ T cells from blood. The sample's subset: CD45RO-negative CD62L-positive naive CD4 T cells. V and J are TRBV5-1 and TRBJ2-2; TRBD1 matches at 7 bases. This clonotype was obtained from a person between 30 and 69 years old in good health. Written as DNA, the CDR3 is TGCGCCAGCAGCTTGGTAGGGGGCGGTTATAACACCGGGGAGCTGTTTTTT. Its translation: CASSLVGGGYNTGELFF.